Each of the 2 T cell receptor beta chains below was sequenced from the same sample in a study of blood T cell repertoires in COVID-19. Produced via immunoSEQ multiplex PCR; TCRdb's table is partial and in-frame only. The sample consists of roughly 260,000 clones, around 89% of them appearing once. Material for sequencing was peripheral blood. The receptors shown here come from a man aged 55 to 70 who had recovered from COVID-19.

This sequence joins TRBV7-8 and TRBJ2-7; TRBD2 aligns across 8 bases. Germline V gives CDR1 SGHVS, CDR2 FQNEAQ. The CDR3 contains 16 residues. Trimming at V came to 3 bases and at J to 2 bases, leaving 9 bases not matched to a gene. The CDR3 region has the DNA TGTGCCAGCAGCTTCTCCACAGCGGGGGATCCCTACGAGCAGTACTTC. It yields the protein CASSFSTAGDPYEQYF.

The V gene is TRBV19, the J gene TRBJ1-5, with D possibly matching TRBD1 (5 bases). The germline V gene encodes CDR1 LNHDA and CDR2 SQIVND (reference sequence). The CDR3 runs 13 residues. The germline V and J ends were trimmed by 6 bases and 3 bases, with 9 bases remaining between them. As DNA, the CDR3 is TGTGCCAGTAGCCCAGGGTTCAATCAGCCCCAGCATTTT. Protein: CASSPGFNQPQHF.